Detailed here is one TCR beta chain. The sample originates from a study of blood T cell repertoires in COVID-19. Study information: COVID-19 samples, acute and convalescent, were from the United States, Italy and Spain.

Measured with immunoSEQ multiplex PCR; TCRdb has only the in-frame clones, and not every one. The table shows some 130,000 clones, with 78% occurring only once. Per germline, CDR1 LGHDT and CDR2 YNNKEL (reference sequence). Trimming took 1 base from V and 5 from J, leaving 14 bases between them. This CDR3 has 15 residues. Source material: PBMCs or T cells enriched from blood (not recorded which). The TCR originated in a woman in her 50s who had recovered from COVID-19. This chain uses TRBV3-1 (or the pseudogene TRBV3-2) with TRBJ1-2, with a weak D call TRBD1 (6 bases). DNA for the CDR3: TGTGCCAGCAGCCAAGGAGCAGGGGCGGTTTATGGCTACACCTTC. It is translated as CASSQGAGAVYGYTF.